This T cell receptor (beta chain) was recovered during a study of blood T cell repertoires in COVID-19. At the level of the study: The United States, Italy and Spain supplied acute and convalescent COVID-19 samples. PBMCs, B-cell-depleted T cells, or T cells were the source of the cDNA or gDNA that made up the material.

Method: immunoSEQ multiplex PCR; TCRdb's copy keeps in-frame clones and lacks some. The sample contains about 130,000 clones, about 88% of which appear only once. Participants were aged 18 to 89 years from around 26 US areas. For recovered donors of Cohort 3, there were two negative PCRs, clearance, or symptom resolution. The specimen was PBMCs or T cells enriched from blood (not recorded which). This TCR was sampled from a woman aged 45-60 years who had recovered from COVID-19.

As DNA, the CDR3 is TGCAGCGTGGGACTAGCGGGGGTCAGGGAGCAGTACTTC. Amino acid sequence: CSVGLAGVREQYF. The chain couples TRBV29-1 to TRBJ2-7, with 14 bases aligning to TRBD2. V was pared by 6 bases and J by 7 bases, with 5 bases of the junction left unmatched. The germline gives CDR1 SQVTM, CDR2 ANQGSEA. The CDR3 is 13 residues long.